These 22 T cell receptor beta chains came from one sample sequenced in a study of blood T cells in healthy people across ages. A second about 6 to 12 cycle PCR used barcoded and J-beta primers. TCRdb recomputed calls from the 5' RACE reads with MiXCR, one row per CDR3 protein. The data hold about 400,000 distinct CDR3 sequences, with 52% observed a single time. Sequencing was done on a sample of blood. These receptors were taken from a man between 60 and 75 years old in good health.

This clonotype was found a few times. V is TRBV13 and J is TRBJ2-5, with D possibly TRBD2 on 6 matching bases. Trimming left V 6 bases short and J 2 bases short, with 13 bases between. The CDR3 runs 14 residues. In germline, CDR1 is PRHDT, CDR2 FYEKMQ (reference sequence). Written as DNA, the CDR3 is TGTGCCAGCAGACCGAGGGGAGGACAAGAGACCCAGTACTTC. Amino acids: CASRPRGGQETQYF.

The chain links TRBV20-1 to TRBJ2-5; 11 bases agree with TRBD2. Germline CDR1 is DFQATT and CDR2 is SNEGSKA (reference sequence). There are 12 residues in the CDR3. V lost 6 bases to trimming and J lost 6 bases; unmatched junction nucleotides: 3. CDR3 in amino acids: CSARTSGQTQYF. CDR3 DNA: TGCAGTGCCAGGACTAGCGGGCAGACCCAGTACTTC.

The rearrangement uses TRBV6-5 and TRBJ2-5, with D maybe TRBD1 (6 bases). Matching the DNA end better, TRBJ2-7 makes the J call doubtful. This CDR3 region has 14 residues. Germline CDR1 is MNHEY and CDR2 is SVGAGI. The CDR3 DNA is TGTGCCAGCAGTCTCTGGGGCAGGGGATACGAGCAGTACTTC. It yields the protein CASSLWGRGYEQYF.

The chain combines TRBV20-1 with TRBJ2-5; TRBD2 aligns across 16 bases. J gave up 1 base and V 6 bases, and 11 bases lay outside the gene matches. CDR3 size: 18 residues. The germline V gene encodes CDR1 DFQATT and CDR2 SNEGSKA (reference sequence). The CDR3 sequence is CSAQSGLAGGSLQETQYF. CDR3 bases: TGCAGTGCCCAATCGGGACTAGCGGGAGGGAGTCTCCAAGAGACCCAGTACTTC.

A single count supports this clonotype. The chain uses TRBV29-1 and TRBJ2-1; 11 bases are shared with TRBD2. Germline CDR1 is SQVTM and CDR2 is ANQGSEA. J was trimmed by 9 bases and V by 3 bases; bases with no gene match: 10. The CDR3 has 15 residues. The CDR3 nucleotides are TGCAGCGTTGACATTTTAGCGGGAGGGCCAGGTGAGCAGTTCTTC. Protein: CSVDILAGGPGEQFF.

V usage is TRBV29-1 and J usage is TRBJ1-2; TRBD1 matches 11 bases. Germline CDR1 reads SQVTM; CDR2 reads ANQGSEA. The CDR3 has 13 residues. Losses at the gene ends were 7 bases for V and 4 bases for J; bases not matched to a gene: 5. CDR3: CSAAGQGAYGYTF. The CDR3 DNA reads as TGCAGCGCCGCCGGACAGGGGGCCTATGGCTACACCTTC.

CDR3 DNA: TGTGCCAGCAAGATGACTAGCGGTAGCACAGATACGCAGTATTTT. Residues: CASKMTSGSTDTQYF. The chain links TRBV6-2 or TRBV6-3 to TRBJ2-3; the match to TRBD2 covers 9 bases. After removal of 7 bases from V and 0 bases from J, the junction contained 5 bases not matched to a gene. The CDR3 has 15 amino acids. Looked up from germline, CDR1 is MNHEY and CDR2 is SVGEGT.

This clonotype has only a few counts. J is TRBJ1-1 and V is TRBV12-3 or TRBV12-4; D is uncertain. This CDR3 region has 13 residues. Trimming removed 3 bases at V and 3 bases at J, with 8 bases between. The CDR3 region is CASSFRRDTEAFF. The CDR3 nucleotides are TGTGCCAGCAGTTTCCGCCGGGACACTGAAGCTTTCTTT.

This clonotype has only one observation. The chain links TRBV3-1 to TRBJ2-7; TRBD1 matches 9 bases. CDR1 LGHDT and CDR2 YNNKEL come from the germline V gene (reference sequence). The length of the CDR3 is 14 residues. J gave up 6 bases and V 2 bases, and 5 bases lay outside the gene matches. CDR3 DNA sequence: TGTGCCAGCAGCCAACCGGGACAGGGACGCGAGCAGTACTTC. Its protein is CASSQPGQGREQYF.

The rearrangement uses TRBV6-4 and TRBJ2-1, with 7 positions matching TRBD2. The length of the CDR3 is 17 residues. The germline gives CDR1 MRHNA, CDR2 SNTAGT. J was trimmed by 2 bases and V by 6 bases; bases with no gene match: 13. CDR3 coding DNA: TGTGCCAGCAGCCGGGGGTTACTAGCGCGGACCTACAATGAGCAGTTCTTC. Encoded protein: CASSRGLLARTYNEQFF.

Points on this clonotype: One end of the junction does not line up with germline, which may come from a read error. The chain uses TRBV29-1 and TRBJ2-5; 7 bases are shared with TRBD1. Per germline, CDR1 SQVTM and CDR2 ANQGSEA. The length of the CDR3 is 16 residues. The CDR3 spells CSASRQGRRGREAQYF. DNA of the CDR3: TGCAGCGCCTCGAGACAGGGTAGACGGGGACGAGAGGCCCAGTACTTC.

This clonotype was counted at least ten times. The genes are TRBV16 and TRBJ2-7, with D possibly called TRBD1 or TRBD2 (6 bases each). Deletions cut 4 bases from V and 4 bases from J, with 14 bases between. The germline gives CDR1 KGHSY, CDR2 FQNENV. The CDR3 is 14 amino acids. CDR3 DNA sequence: TGTGCCAGCAGCCCTCGGGAAGGGGGGTACGAGCAGTACTTC. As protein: CASSPREGGYEQYF.

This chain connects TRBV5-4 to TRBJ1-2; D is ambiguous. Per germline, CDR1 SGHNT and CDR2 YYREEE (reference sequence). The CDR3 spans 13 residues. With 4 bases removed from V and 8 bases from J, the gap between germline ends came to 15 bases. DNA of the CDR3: TGTGCCAGCAGCCAAGTGGAAGGGTTGGGCTACACCTTC. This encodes CASSQVEGLGYTF.

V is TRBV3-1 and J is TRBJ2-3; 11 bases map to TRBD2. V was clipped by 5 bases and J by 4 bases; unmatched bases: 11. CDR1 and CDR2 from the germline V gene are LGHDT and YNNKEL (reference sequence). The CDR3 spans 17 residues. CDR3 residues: CASSKRLAGTSADTQYF. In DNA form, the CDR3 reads TGTGCCAGCAGCAAAAGACTAGCGGGGACTAGCGCAGATACGCAGTATTTT.

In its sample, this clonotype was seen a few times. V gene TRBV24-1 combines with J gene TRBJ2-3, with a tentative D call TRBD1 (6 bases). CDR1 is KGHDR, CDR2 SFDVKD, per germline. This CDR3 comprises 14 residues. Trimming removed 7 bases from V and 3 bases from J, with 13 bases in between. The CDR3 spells CATSGRGRTDTQYF. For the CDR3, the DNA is TGTGCCACCAGCGGCAGGGGACGTACAGATACGCAGTATTTT.

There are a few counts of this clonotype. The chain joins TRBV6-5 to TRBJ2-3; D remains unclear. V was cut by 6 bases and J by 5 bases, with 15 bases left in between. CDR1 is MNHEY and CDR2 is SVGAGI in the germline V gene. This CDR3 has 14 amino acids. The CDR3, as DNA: TGTGCCAGCAGCCGGAGCCGAGGAATAGATACGCAGTATTTT. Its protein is CASSRSRGIDTQYF.

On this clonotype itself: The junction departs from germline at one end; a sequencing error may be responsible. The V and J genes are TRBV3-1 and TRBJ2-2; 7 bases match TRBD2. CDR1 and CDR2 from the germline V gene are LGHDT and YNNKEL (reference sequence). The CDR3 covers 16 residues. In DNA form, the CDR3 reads TGTGCCAGCAGCCAAGGGCTAGCGGCTGAAACCGGGGAGTTGTTTTTT. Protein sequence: CASSQGLAAETGELFF.

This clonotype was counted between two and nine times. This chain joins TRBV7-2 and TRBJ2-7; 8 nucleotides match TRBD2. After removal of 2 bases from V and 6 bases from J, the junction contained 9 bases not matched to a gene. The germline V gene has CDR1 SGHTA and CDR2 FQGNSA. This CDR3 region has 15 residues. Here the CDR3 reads CASSLKGRGGPEQYF. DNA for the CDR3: TGTGCCAGCAGCTTAAAGGGTCGGGGGGGGCCCGAGCAGTACTTC. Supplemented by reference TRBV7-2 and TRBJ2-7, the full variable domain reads GAGVSQSPSNKVTEKGKDVELRCDPISGHTALYWYRQSLGQGLEFLIYFQGNSAPDKSGLPSDRFSAERTGGSVSTLTIQRTQQEDSAVYLCASSLKGRGGPEQYFGPGTRLTVT.

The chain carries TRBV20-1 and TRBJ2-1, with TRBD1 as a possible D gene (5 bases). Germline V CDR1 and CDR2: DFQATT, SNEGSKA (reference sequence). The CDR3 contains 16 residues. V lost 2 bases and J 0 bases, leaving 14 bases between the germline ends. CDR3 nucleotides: TGCAGTGCTAGAATCCACAGGCAGAGCTCCTACAATGAGCAGTTCTTC. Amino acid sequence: CSARIHRQSSYNEQFF.

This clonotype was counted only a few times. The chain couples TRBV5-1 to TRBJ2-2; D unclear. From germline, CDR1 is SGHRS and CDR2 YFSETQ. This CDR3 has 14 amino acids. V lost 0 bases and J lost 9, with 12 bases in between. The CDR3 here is CASSLDSAPRELFF. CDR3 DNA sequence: TGCGCCAGCAGCTTGGATTCCGCCCCCAGGGAGCTGTTTTTT.

The CDR3 DNA follows: TGCAGTGCTAGGGGGACAGGTCGTTCAGGGGGCTACACCTTC. It yields the protein CSARGTGRSGGYTF. This chain uses TRBV20-1 with TRBJ1-2; 8 bases agree with TRBD1. There are 14 residues in the CDR3. Trimming removed 3 bases from V and 8 bases from J; junction bases left unmatched: 11. Germline V gene sequence: CDR1 DFQATT, CDR2 SNEGSKA (reference sequence).

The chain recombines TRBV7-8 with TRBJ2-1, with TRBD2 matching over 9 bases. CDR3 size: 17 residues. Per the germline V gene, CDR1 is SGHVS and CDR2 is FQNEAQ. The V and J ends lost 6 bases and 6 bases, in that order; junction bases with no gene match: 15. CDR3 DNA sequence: TGTGCCAGCAGTGAAAACCCCGGGACTAGCTCACGCAATGAGCAGTTCTTC. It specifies CASSENPGTSSRNEQFF.